The present T cell receptor (beta chain) was sequenced within a study of OX40 agonist ivuxolimab in advanced cancers. In its sample, this clone was seen a few times. On cycle 4 day 1 and cycle 7 day 1, as well as at baseline, blood was sampled. Assay used: immunoSEQ multiplex PCR; TCRdb lists only in-frame clones, some missing. This sample yields under 85,000 clones, of which under 80% are seen a single time; about 5.4% belongs to the top ten. With 3 bases removed from V and 2 bases from J, the gap between germline ends came to 15 bases. The CDR3 has 16 residues. Germline CDR1 reads SGHTA; CDR2 reads FQGTGA.

V gene TRBV7-3 combines with J gene TRBJ2-3; a weak D match, TRBD2 (6 bases). This receptor was obtained from an adult with an advanced solid tumor such as melanoma, head and neck, liver or kidney cancer. The sequences come from CD4+ or CD8+ T cells sorted from blood, collected in a trial of the OX40 agonist ivuxolimab. The CDR3 DNA is TGTGCCAGCAGCTTCCAGGGACTGGGAACCACAGATACGCAGTATTTT. Its protein product is CASSFQGLGTTDTQYF. The complete variable domain, with remaining parts taken from reference TRBV7-3 and TRBJ2-3, reads GAGVSQTPSNKVTEKGKYVELRCDPISGHTALYWYRQSLGQGPEFLIYFQGTGAADDSGLPNDRFFAVRPEGSVSTLKIQRTERGDSAVYLCASSFQGLGTTDTQYFGPGTRLTVL.